A selection of T cell receptor beta chains follows, all from one sample in a study of response to subunit inactivated influenza vaccine. TCRdb redid the calling of the RT-PCR reads with MiXCR, one entry per CDR3 protein. The sample lists about 520,000 distinct CDR3 sequences; 6% to 9% were seen once. Sequenced here: PBMCs from blood, sampled around 25 months after vaccination. The source is a man in his fifties or sixties who received an inactivated influenza vaccine. Both conserved end residues are part of each CDR3. Each record gives: J gene, D gene, clone size, V gene, CDR3 DNA, CDR3 protein. A D gene is named only where the DNA matches it firmly. The size of a clone is reported for some rows only, either as once, few or many, or as a class for expanded clones.

J gene: TRBJ2-7; D gene: NA; clone size: NA; V gene: TRBV7-2; CDR3 DNA: TGTGCCAGCAGCTTACCCGAGTCCTACGAGCAGTACTTC; CDR3 protein: CASSLPESYEQYF
J gene: TRBJ2-7; D gene: TRBD2; clone size: many; V gene: TRBV3-1; CDR3 DNA: TGTGCCAGCAGCTTCGGACTAGCTTCCTACGAGCAGTACTTC; CDR3 protein: CASSFGLASYEQYF
J gene: TRBJ2-3; D gene: TRBD2; clone size: few; V gene: TRBV5-1; CDR3 DNA: TGCGCCAGCAGCCCAGCGGGGACTAGCGGCACAGATACGCAGTATTTT; CDR3 protein: CASSPAGTSGTDTQYF
J gene: TRBJ2-2; D gene: TRBD2; clone size: few; V gene: TRBV7-7; CDR3 DNA: TGTGCTAGCAGCTTAGGAAGCTCAAGGACTAGCGGACCCACGGGGGAGCTGTTTTTT; CDR3 protein: CASSLGSSRTSGPTGELFF
J gene: TRBJ2-1; D gene: TRBD1; clone size: NA; V gene: TRBV15; CDR3 DNA: TGTGCCACCAGCAGAGATTACGGACAGGGAATCAATGAGCAGTTCTTC; CDR3 protein: CATSRDYGQGINEQFF
J gene: TRBJ2-3; D gene: NA; clone size: many; V gene: TRBV6-2/TRBV6-3; CDR3 DNA: TGTGCCAGCAGCGAAGATCGGACCCCCGTATACACAGATACGCAGTATTTT; CDR3 protein: CASSEDRTPVYTDTQYF
J gene: TRBJ1-4; D gene: TRBD1; clone size: many; V gene: TRBV12-3/TRBV12-4; CDR3 DNA: TGTGCCAGCAGACAGGGACAGGGCTTTGAAAAACTGTTTTTT; CDR3 protein: CASRQGQGFEKLFF
J gene: TRBJ2-3; D gene: NA; clone size: NA; V gene: TRBV10-3; CDR3 DNA: TGTGCCACGAGAGGTAGCTTAGATACGCAGTATTTT; CDR3 protein: CATRGSLDTQYF
J gene: TRBJ2-7; D gene: NA; clone size: many; V gene: TRBV19; CDR3 DNA: TGTGCCAGTAGTATAATGGGTTACGAGCAGTACTTC; CDR3 protein: CASSIMGYEQYF
J gene: TRBJ2-3; D gene: NA; clone size: few; V gene: TRBV5-1; CDR3 DNA: TGCGCCAGCAGCTTGGTCCCAAGAGATACGCAGTATTTT; CDR3 protein: CASSLVPRDTQYF
J gene: TRBJ2-7; D gene: TRBD1; clone size: many; V gene: TRBV3-1; CDR3 DNA: TGTGCCAGCAGCCCAACGGGACAGGTCATCTCCTACGAGCAGTACTTC; CDR3 protein: CASSPTGQVISYEQYF
J gene: TRBJ2-1; D gene: NA; clone size: NA; V gene: TRBV18; CDR3 DNA: TGTGCCAGCTCACCACCAAATAGGGGGAATGAGCAGTTCTTC; CDR3 protein: CASSPPNRGNEQFF
J gene: TRBJ2-3; D gene: TRBD2; clone size: NA; V gene: TRBV2; CDR3 DNA: TGTGCCAGCAGTGAGCTGAGGGCTAGCGGGAGCGCGGATACGCAGTATTTT; CDR3 protein: CASSELRASGSADTQYF
J gene: TRBJ2-5; D gene: TRBD1; clone size: NA; V gene: TRBV12-3/TRBV12-4; CDR3 DNA: TGTGCCAGCAGCCCAGGGGGCGACATGGAGACCCAGTACTTC; CDR3 protein: CASSPGGDMETQYF
J gene: TRBJ2-7; D gene: NA; clone size: many; V gene: TRBV15; CDR3 DNA: TGTGCCACCAGCAAAGACTACGACCCTTCCTACGAGCAGTACTTC; CDR3 protein: CATSKDYDPSYEQYF
J gene: TRBJ2-5; D gene: TRBD2; clone size: many; V gene: TRBV12-3/TRBV12-4; CDR3 DNA: TGTGCCAGCAGTTTTGGTCTTAGCGGGGGAATGGAGACCCAGTACTTC; CDR3 protein: CASSFGLSGGMETQYF
J gene: TRBJ2-3; D gene: TRBD2; clone size: few; V gene: TRBV6-2/TRBV6-3; CDR3 DNA: TGTGCCAGCAGCCGAGCGGGGGAGACAGATACGCAGTATTTT; CDR3 protein: CASSRAGETDTQYF
J gene: TRBJ2-7; D gene: TRBD2; clone size: many; V gene: TRBV7-8; CDR3 DNA: TGTGCCAGCAGCATAAGGACTAGCGGGAACTACGAGCAGTACTTC; CDR3 protein: CASSIRTSGNYEQYF
J gene: TRBJ2-3; D gene: NA; clone size: NA; V gene: TRBV11-3; CDR3 DNA: TGTGCCAGCAGCTTAGATCGCGCGGGGAACACAGATACGCAGTATTTT; CDR3 protein: CASSLDRAGNTDTQYF
J gene: TRBJ2-1; D gene: NA; clone size: NA; V gene: TRBV24-1; CDR3 DNA: TGTGCCACCAGTCGCAGGGAACAGAGCTCCTACAATGAGCAGTTCTTC; CDR3 protein: CATSRREQSSYNEQFF
J gene: TRBJ1-2; D gene: NA; clone size: few; V gene: TRBV4-2; CDR3 DNA: TGTGCCAGCAGCCAAGATACGAGTGGCGGTGGCTACACCTTC; CDR3 protein: CASSQDTSGGGYTF
J gene: TRBJ2-7; D gene: TRBD2; clone size: many; V gene: TRBV4-1; CDR3 DNA: TGCGCCAGCAGCCAAGATCGACTAGCGGGATCCGAGCAGTACTTC; CDR3 protein: CASSQDRLAGSEQYF
J gene: TRBJ2-2; D gene: TRBD2; clone size: many; V gene: TRBV4-3; CDR3 DNA: TGCGCCAGCAGCCAATCTAGCGGCCCTGCCGGGGAGCTGTTTTTT; CDR3 protein: CASSQSSGPAGELFF
J gene: TRBJ1-6; D gene: NA; clone size: NA; V gene: TRBV18; CDR3 DNA: TGTGCCAGCTCACCGCGGAGTCAGGGGAATTCACCCCTCCACTTT; CDR3 protein: CASSPRSQGNSPLHF
J gene: TRBJ2-7; D gene: NA; clone size: many; V gene: TRBV5-1; CDR3 DNA: TGCGCCAGCAGCCAATCTTCGGGACAAAACGAGCAGTACTTC; CDR3 protein: CASSQSSGQNEQYF
J gene: TRBJ2-7; D gene: NA; clone size: few; V gene: TRBV30; CDR3 DNA: TGTGCCTGGGACCGGGACTCCAGCTCCTACGAGCAGTACTTC; CDR3 protein: CAWDRDSSSYEQYF
J gene: TRBJ2-1; D gene: NA; clone size: few; V gene: TRBV20-1; CDR3 DNA: TGCAGTGCTAGAGATCTCCTGCTAGCGAATGAGCAGTTCTTC; CDR3 protein: CSARDLLLANEQFF
J gene: TRBJ2-2; D gene: NA; clone size: NA; V gene: TRBV3-1; CDR3 DNA: TGTGCCAGCAGCCAAGTCCATCGGCAGGGACCTGGCGGGGAGCTGTTTTTT; CDR3 protein: CASSQVHRQGPGGELFF
J gene: TRBJ2-5; D gene: TRBD1; clone size: NA; V gene: TRBV7-9; CDR3 DNA: TGTGCCAGCAGCTCGACAGGGTATAAGACCCAGTACTTC; CDR3 protein: CASSSTGYKTQYF
J gene: TRBJ2-5; D gene: NA; clone size: NA; V gene: TRBV13; CDR3 DNA: TGTGCCAGCAGCCCTTACAGGGAGGAGACCCAGTACTTC; CDR3 protein: CASSPYREETQYF
J gene: TRBJ2-7; D gene: NA; clone size: few; V gene: TRBV7-9; CDR3 DNA: TGTGCCAGCAGGCAAGACATGGCGACCTACGAGCAGTACTTC; CDR3 protein: CASRQDMATYEQYF
J gene: TRBJ2-4; D gene: NA; clone size: many; V gene: TRBV12-3/TRBV12-4; CDR3 DNA: TGTGCCAGCAGTTTATTGGGACGAGGGTCGGGAAACATTCAGTACTTC; CDR3 protein: CASSLLGRGSGNIQYF
J gene: TRBJ2-3; D gene: TRBD2; clone size: few; V gene: TRBV5-1; CDR3 DNA: TGCGCCAGCAGCTCTATTAGCGGGGGGCCTACAGATACGCAGTATTTT; CDR3 protein: CASSSISGGPTDTQYF